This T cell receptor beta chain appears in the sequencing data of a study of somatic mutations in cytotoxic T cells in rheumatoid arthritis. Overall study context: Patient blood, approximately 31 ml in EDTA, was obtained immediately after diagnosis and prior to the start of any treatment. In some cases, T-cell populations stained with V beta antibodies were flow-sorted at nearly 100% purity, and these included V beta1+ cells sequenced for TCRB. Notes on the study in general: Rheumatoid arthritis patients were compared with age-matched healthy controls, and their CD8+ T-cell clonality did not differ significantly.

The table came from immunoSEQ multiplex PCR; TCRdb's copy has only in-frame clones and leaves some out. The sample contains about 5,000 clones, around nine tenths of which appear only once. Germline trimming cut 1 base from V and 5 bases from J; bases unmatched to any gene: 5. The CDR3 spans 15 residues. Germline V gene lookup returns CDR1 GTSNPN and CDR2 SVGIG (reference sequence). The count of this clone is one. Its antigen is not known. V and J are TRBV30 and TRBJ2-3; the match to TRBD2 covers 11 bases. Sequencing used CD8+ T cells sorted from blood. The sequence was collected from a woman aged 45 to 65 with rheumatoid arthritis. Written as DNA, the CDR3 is TGTGCCTGGAGTGCGGGTAGCGGGGGGGTAGATACGCAGTATTTT. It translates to CAWSAGSGGVDTQYF. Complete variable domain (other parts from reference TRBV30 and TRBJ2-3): SQTIHQWPATLVQPVGSPLSLECTVEGTSNPNLYWYRQAAGRGLQLLFYSVGIGQISSEVPQNLSASRPQDRQFILSSKKLLLSDSGFYLCAWSAGSGGVDTQYFGPGTRLTVL.